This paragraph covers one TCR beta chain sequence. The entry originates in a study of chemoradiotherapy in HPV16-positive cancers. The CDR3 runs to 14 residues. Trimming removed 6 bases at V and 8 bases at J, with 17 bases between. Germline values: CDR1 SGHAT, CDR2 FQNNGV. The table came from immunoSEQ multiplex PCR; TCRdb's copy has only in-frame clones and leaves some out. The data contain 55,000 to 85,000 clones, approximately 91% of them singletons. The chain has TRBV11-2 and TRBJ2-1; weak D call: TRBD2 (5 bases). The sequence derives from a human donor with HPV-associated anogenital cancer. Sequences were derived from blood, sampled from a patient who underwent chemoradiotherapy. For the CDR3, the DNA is TGTGCCAGCAGTCTTAGAGGTGTCGGGGATGAGCAGTTCTTC. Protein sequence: CASSLRGVGDEQFF.